This TCR beta chain was profiled in a study of human T cells and chemical hapten exposure. Study summary: Researchers reported sensitizing an approximately 2 cm by approximately 2 cm upper inner arm skin site with 2% DPC. Patch tests applied 0.01% DPC to the upper back, read at 6 days.

V dropped 1 base and J dropped 2; count of bases not matched to a gene: 8. Germline V gives CDR1 MGHRA, CDR2 YSYEKL. The CDR3 totals 17 residues. Each CDR3 protein gets one entry after TCRdb re-called the RACE reads with MiXCR. In the table there are roughly 90,000 distinct CDR3 sequences, about 8.9% of which are singletons. Time point reported: pre-sensitization, week 0. Specified treatment: therapeutic diphenylcyclopropenone sensitization with weekly scalp DPC. Each patch-test visit's blood sample preceded patch application. This clonotype has at least ten counts. The rearrangement uses TRBV4-1 and TRBJ2-3; TRBD1 aligns across 8 bases. The starting material was whole blood, obtained in connection with sensitization to the hapten diphenylcyclopropenone (DPC). The TCR comes from a woman between 40 and 50 years old with alopecia areata. Some clones in this sample may be carry-over from other donors' samples. DNA for the CDR3: TGCGCCAGCAGCCAAGCTCGGGACAGGAGGTTCACAGATACGCAGTATTTT. As protein: CASSQARDRRFTDTQYF.